The T cell receptor beta chain described here comes from a study of regulatory T cells in long-lasting Graves disease (dated by TCRdb to about 2021). About the investigation overall: Persistent Graves' disease meant more than 5 years of antithyroid drug treatment with TSH receptor autoantibodies that stayed positive. Antithyroid drugs had been taken for approximately 9.5 years on average by persistent Graves' disease patients in the clinical cohort. The study took place in China and was registered as a clinical trial. Patients with persistent Graves' disease were compared with patients with newly diagnosed Graves' disease using TCR sequencing and RNA sequencing of peripheral blood. A total of around 35 samples were covered by TCR sequencing, comprising approximately 13 persistent and around 20 newly diagnosed Graves' disease patients. Study-level results and caveats: The study examined only peripheral blood because the primary lesion, thyroid tissue, could not be accessed. Persistent Graves' disease patients showed lower TCR Shannon entropy and fewer highly expanded clones than newly diagnosed patients, suggesting clonal expansion. Sequencing and analysis were limited to the TCR beta chain. Preferential use of TRBV28, TRBJ1-2 and TRBJ2-5 was observed in persistent disease, whereas TRBV20-1 and TRBJ2-1 were favored in newly diagnosed disease. Persistent patients shared more public clonotypes among themselves (under 3,000) than newly diagnosed patients did (about 1,000). The authors noted that the small sample size was a limitation that may lower accuracy.

V loses 1 base, J loses 2 bases, and the germline ends lie 24 bases apart. Based on the germline V gene, the CDR1 and CDR2 sequences are SQVTM and ANQGSEA. The CDR3 has 19 amino acids, counting the end cysteine and phenylalanine. Kept here is only the CDR3 DNA, which spans 57 bases and is read in frame from base 1. The time point label corresponds to: persistent/refractory GD, antithyroid drugs over 5 years with positive TRAb. For both TCR sequencing and RNA sequencing, RNA was extracted from PBMCs using TRIzol. The diagnosis of Graves' disease followed American Thyroid Association guidelines. Patients were recruited from an endocrinology department in Xi'an, China. Each patient gave about 8.1 milliliters of peripheral blood, collected in an EDTA anticoagulant tube. Ficoll Paque Plus density gradient separation was used to isolate PBMCs, and no further T cell sorting was performed. An Agilent 2100 Bioanalyzer and agarose gel were used to check RNA quality, and a NanoDrop 2000 was used to measure RNA concentration.

This clonotype was seen more than once but under ten times. Its antigen specificity is not known. No base quality values were provided; no much bigger clone lies one nucleotide off. To prepare the library, multiplex PCR was applied. The instrument given in TCRdb is Illumina HiSeq 4000. iRepertoire HTBI primers and Arm-PCR amplification of CDR3 regions were used to construct TCR beta libraries. PCR products were gel purified before sequencing. On the authors' methods: A total of 62 TRBV and approximately 15 TRBJ segments were identified across samples and were used for gene usage analysis of CDR3 amino acid clonotypes. Filtered high-quality paired reads were merged into contigs using COPE and FqMerger. BLAST was used to align contigs to IMGT TRBV, TRBD and TRBJ reference genes, with CDR3 defined following IMGT. Any clonotype with a frequency above 0.1% was classified as a highly expanded clone. Shannon entropy was used to measure repertoire diversity, and the Gini coefficient was used to measure V-J evenness. Clonotypes shared by more than one individual were considered public. TCRdb reran the public reads through fastp at Q25 and MiXCR, keeping productive beta chains. Identical CDR3 protein sequences are pooled into one entry, listed with their most common genes and DNA. V and J calls and clone size were set by TCRdb, not the authors. Within this sample are about 290,000 distinct CDR3 sequences, with 20% to 25% of them counted one time only. Together, the top ten hold 56% of the sample.

The TCR originated in a female donor with Graves disease. The sample consisted of peripheral blood mononuclear cells (PBMCs), taken when the disease was refractory, from a patient treated with antithyroid drugs. This chain is built from TRBV29-1 and TRBJ1-3, with a tentative D gene TRBD1 over 5 matching bases. CDR3 region: CSVEAQSWGVLLTGNTIYF. The DNA sequence follows: TGCAGCGTTGAAGCTCAGAGTTGGGGGGTCTTGCTTACTGGAAACACCATATATTTT.